This T cell receptor beta chain derives from a study of cytomegalovirus exposure and HLA in healthy donors. The PCR contained 60 Vbeta and 13 Jbeta primers. TCRdb's copy holds only in-frame clones and misses some; the assay was immunoSEQ multiplex PCR. Of 110,000 to 150,000 clones listed, roughly 80% are singletons. As to this clone: Antigen: not known.

The study, taken as a whole, reports: Rare TCR sequences predominated, though certain public TCRs were found in many donors.

CDR1 is GTSNPN, CDR2 SVGIG, per germline (reference sequence). The CDR3 consists of 11 residues. Sequencing was done on a sample of PBMCs. The clonotype was recovered from a male donor in good health and CMV-seronegative. The chain combines TRBV30 with TRBJ2-5; D gene unclear. The end of the DNA fits TRBJ2-7 better, so the J call may be wrong. CDR3 coding DNA: TGTGCCTGGAGCCCCAACTACGAGCAGTACTTC. Residues: CAWSPNYEQYF.